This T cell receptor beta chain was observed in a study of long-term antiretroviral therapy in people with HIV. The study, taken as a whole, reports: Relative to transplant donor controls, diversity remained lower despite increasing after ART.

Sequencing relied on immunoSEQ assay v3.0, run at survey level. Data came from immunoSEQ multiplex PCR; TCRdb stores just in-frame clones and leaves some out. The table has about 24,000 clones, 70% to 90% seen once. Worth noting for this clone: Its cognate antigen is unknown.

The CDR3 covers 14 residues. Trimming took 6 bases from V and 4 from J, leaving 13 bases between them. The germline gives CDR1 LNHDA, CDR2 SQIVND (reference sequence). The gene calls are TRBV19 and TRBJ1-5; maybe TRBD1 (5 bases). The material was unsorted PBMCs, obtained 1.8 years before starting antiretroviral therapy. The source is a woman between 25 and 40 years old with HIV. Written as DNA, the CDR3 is TGTGCCAGTAGCTCTAAGGGGTCAAATCAGCCCCAGCATTTT. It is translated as CASSSKGSNQPQHF.